This T cell receptor (beta chain) was sequenced for a study of T cell responses to AZD1222 COVID-19 vaccine. The study's findings and limits: Repertoires were sampled only after the peak T cell response.

Only in-frame clones appear in the TCRdb table, and some are missing; sequencing was by immunoSEQ multiplex PCR. The sample carries 130,000 or so clones, approximately 94% recorded once. Only one count was recorded for this clone. Its antigen is still unknown. The germline V and J ends were trimmed by 2 bases and 6 bases, with 21 bases remaining between them. CDR1 is SGHDT and CDR2 is YYEEEE in the germline V gene. The CDR3 loop spans 17 amino acids. The sample was peripheral blood, taken on day 0 of AZD1222 vaccination. The chain joins TRBV5-6 to TRBJ2-1; D may be TRBD2 (6 bases). The source of this sequence is an adult in good health. CDR3 sequence: CASSFRSGVVFPNEQFF. CDR3 nucleotide sequence: TGTGCCAGCAGCTTTCGGTCGGGGGTGGTATTTCCCAATGAGCAGTTCTTC.